The next 11 T cell receptor beta chains were all read from a single sample in a study of blood T cell repertoires in COVID-19. Produced via immunoSEQ multiplex PCR; TCRdb's table is partial and in-frame only. The repertoire consists of under 55,000 clones, with around 85% occurring once and the leading ten covering 30% to 35%. The sample taken for sequencing was peripheral blood. Source of these receptors: a woman aged 80 or older with acute or convalescent COVID-19.

The V and J genes are TRBV6-1 and TRBJ1-1; no reliable D call. This CDR3 has 13 residues. V lost 2 bases to trimming and J lost 10 bases, with 14 bases between them. Germline-derived CDR1 and CDR2 are MNHNS and SASEGT. The chain's CDR3 is CASSENLREGAFF. In nucleotides, the CDR3 is TGTGCCAGCAGTGAAAATCTGCGGGAGGGAGCTTTCTTT.

V and J are TRBV2 and TRBJ1-1; D is uncertain. V was trimmed by 4 bases and J by 4 bases, leaving 10 bases between them. Germline V CDR1 and CDR2: SNHLY, FYNNEI. The CDR3 totals 13 residues. The CDR3 spells CASSAQTRTEAFF. CDR3 DNA sequence: TGTGCCAGCAGTGCCCAGACACGCACTGAAGCTTTCTTT.

This chain links TRBV6-4 with TRBJ2-3, with 7 nucleotides matching TRBD2. The CDR3 extends over 17 amino acids. V lost 2 bases to trimming and J lost 2 bases; unmatched junction nucleotides: 10. Germline V lookup: CDR1 MRHNA, CDR2 SNTAGT. The DNA of the CDR3 is TGTGCCAGCAGTGACATCTGTCGGGGAGGGGACACAGATACGCAGTATTTT. Its translation: CASSDICRGGDTDTQYF.

The chain is built from TRBV7-2 and TRBJ1-5; TRBD1 might be the D (5 bases). The CDR3 sequence is 15 residues long. Trimming cost V 5 bases and J 7 bases, with 18 bases left between them. The germline gives CDR1 SGHTA, CDR2 FQGNSA. The CDR3 loop is CASSPDSAGIQPQHF. The CDR3 DNA reads as TGTGCCAGCAGCCCCGACAGTGCGGGGATCCAGCCCCAGCATTTT.

V and J are TRBV14 and TRBJ2-1; a possible D gene is TRBD2 (6 bases). The CDR3 runs to 14 residues. The germline gives CDR1 SGHDN, CDR2 FVKESK. V was shortened by 3 bases and J by 9 bases, with 15 bases between the two germline ends. The CDR3 sequence is CASSHQSASVEQFF. The CDR3 DNA is TGTGCCAGCAGCCACCAATCCGCTAGCGTTGAGCAGTTCTTC.

The CDR3 spells CSVPMNTEAFF. In nucleotides, the CDR3 is TGCAGCGTTCCAATGAACACTGAAGCTTTCTTT. V usage is TRBV29-1 and J usage is TRBJ1-1; no clear D gene. The CDR3 consists of 11 residues. Germline V gene data show CDR1 as SQVTM and CDR2 as ANQGSEA. Trimming removed 5 bases from V and 0 bases from J, with 4 bases in between.

This sequence joins TRBV4-1 and TRBJ2-1; D perhaps matches TRBD2 (5 bases). Germline V gene data show CDR1 as MGHRA and CDR2 as YSYEKL. V was cut by 2 bases and J by 6 bases, with 14 bases left in between. This CDR3 region has 15 residues. This CDR3 reads CASSQRESLFNEQFF. CDR3 DNA: TGCGCCAGCAGCCAACGGGAATCTTTATTCAATGAGCAGTTCTTC.

On this clone: The junction does not match germline at one end; this may be a read error. The rearrangement uses TRBV6-4 and TRBJ1-1; no definite D call. CDR1 is MRHNA and CDR2 is SNTAGT in the germline V gene. This CDR3 spans 14 amino acids. The CDR3 DNA follows: TGTGCCAGCAGTAACTCTCCCGGGAACACTGAAGCTTTCTTT. Protein: CASSNSPGNTEAFF.

V usage is TRBV6-5 and J usage is TRBJ2-1; TRBD2 aligns across 9 bases. V dropped 10 bases and J dropped 5; count of bases not matched to a gene: 12. Germline CDR1 is MNHEY and CDR2 is SVGAGI. The CDR3 has 15 amino acids. The CDR3: CATRRGGRADNEQFF. The DNA of the CDR3 is TGTGCCACCCGGCGGGGCGGGAGGGCCGACAATGAGCAGTTCTTC.

This clone occurred once. This chain uses TRBV3-1 (or the pseudogene TRBV3-2) with TRBJ2-7; a possible D gene is TRBD2 (6 bases). The CDR3 extends over 14 amino acids. CDR1 is LGHDT, CDR2 YNNKEL, per germline (reference sequence). Trimming cost V 3 bases and J 2 bases, with 11 bases left between them. CDR3 in amino acids: CASSHSGHPYEQYF. The CDR3 bases are TGTGCCAGCAGCCATAGCGGCCACCCCTACGAGCAGTACTTC.

This chain connects TRBV20-1 to TRBJ2-3; D uncertain. This CDR3 has 12 amino acids. CDR1 DFQATT and CDR2 SNEGSKA come from the germline V gene (reference sequence). Trimming took 3 bases from V and 2 from J, leaving 6 bases between them. In nucleotides, the CDR3 is TGCAGTGCTAGTATCCTCACAGATACGCAGTATTTT. Protein sequence: CSASILTDTQYF.